A single sample gave rise to the 16 T cell receptor beta chains below, sequenced in a study of cytomegalovirus exposure and HLA in healthy donors. Profiled with immunoSEQ multiplex PCR; TCRdb holds only in-frame clones, not every one. The sample has about 330,000 clones, roughly 87% seen once. Sequencing was performed on PBMCs. These receptors were taken from a woman aged 25 to 39 in good health and CMV-seropositive.

V gene TRBV28 combines with J gene TRBJ2-1, with 12 nucleotides matching TRBD2. J was trimmed by 2 bases and V by 5 bases; bases with no gene match: 1. In germline, CDR1 is MDHEN, CDR2 SYDVKM. The CDR3 is 15 residues long. The CDR3 sequence is CASSLAGGPYNEQFF. CDR3 DNA: TGTGCCAGCAGTCTAGCGGGAGGGCCCTACAATGAGCAGTTCTTC.

This chain links TRBV2 with TRBJ2-2; D remains ambiguous. V was clipped by 1 base and J by 4 bases, with 1 base between them. There are 12 residues in the CDR3. Germline-derived CDR1 and CDR2 are SNHLY and FYNNEI. CDR3 protein: CASSEVTGELFF. The CDR3 region has the DNA TGTGCCAGCAGTGAAGTCACCGGGGAGCTGTTTTTT.

V usage is TRBV6-1 and J usage is TRBJ1-5; TRBD1 aligns across 7 bases. There are 13 residues in the CDR3. J gave up 7 bases and V 8 bases, and 8 bases lay outside the gene matches. Germline loops: CDR1 MNHNS, CDR2 SASEGT. The CDR3 DNA reads as TGTGCCAGCCTAGGGGGCGGTGGGCAGCCCCAGCATTTT. The encoded protein is CASLGGGGQPQHF.

The chain joins TRBV5-1 to TRBJ2-7; 7 positions agree with TRBD1. Germline trimming cut 5 bases from V and 2 bases from J; bases unmatched to any gene: 7. Germline-derived CDR1 and CDR2 are SGHRS and YFSETQ. The length of the CDR3 is 14 residues. CDR3 DNA sequence: TGCGCCAGCAGACCCGAGACAGGGACCTACGAGCAGTACTTC. Translating it yields CASRPETGTYEQYF. The full variable domain, with the rest looked up from reference TRBV5-1 and TRBJ2-7, is KAGVTQTPRYLIKTRGQQVTLSCSPISGHRSVSWYQQTPGQGLQFLFEYFSETQRNKGNFPGRFSGRQFSNSRSEMNVSTLELGDSALYLCASRPETGTYEQYFGPGTRLTVT.

The chain combines TRBV19 with TRBJ2-5; 10 bases agree with TRBD1. The CDR3 consists of 15 residues. After removal of 2 bases from V and 5 bases from J, the junction contained 5 bases not matched to a gene. From germline, CDR1 is LNHDA and CDR2 SQIVND (reference sequence). The CDR3 nucleotides are TGTGCCAGTAGTATATCGGGACAGGGGACGGAGACCCAGTACTTC. This encodes CASSISGQGTETQYF.

The chain carries TRBV5-1 and TRBJ2-7; D is ambiguous. The germline CDR1 and CDR2 sequences are SGHRS and YFSETQ. CDR3 length: 14 amino acids. Trimming stripped 6 bases from V and 3 bases from J, with 16 bases between. The CDR3 spells CASNPLSSGYEQYF. CDR3 coding DNA: TGCGCCAGCAACCCTCTGAGCTCGGGCTACGAGCAGTACTTC.

The rearrangement uses TRBV25-1 and TRBJ1-1; no reliable D call. The CDR3 runs to 13 residues. Germline lookup yields CDR1 MGHDK and CDR2 SYGVNS. The V end was cut by 6 bases, the J end by 2 bases, with 10 bases between. The CDR3 DNA sequence: TGTGCCAGCAGGAGATCAGTAAACACTGAAGCTTTCTTT. This gives the protein CASRRSVNTEAFF.

This clone occurred a few times. V is TRBV5-1 and J is TRBJ1-2; TRBD1 aligns across 7 bases. Trimming removed 4 bases from V and 2 bases from J; junction bases left unmatched: 5. Germline loops: CDR1 SGHRS, CDR2 YFSETQ. The CDR3 is 14 amino acids. This chain's CDR3 is CASSQGQTNYGYTF. The CDR3, as DNA: TGCGCCAGCAGCCAGGGACAGACAAACTATGGCTACACCTTC.

This clone was seen only a few times. The chain is built from TRBV27 and TRBJ2-4; D is possibly TRBD1 or TRBD2 (5 bases each). CDR1 is MNHEY and CDR2 is SMNVEV in the germline V gene (reference sequence). The CDR3 runs to 14 residues. V lost 5 bases and J 0 bases, leaving 8 bases between the germline ends. In DNA form, the CDR3 reads TGTGCCAGCAGTCGTGGGACAGCCAAAAACATTCAGTACTTC. Translating gives CASSRGTAKNIQYF.

Written as DNA, the CDR3 is TGTGCCAGCAGCCCCTGGACTAGCGGGAACACCGGGGAGCTGTTTTTT. Translation gives CASSPWTSGNTGELFF. The chain has TRBV13 and TRBJ2-2, with 10 bases that match TRBD2. Germline CDR1 reads PRHDT; CDR2 reads FYEKMQ (reference sequence). With V trimmed by 5 bases and J by 1 base, 4 bases remained unmatched. The CDR3 totals 16 residues. The full variable domain, completed using reference TRBV13 and TRBJ2-2, is AAGVIQSPRHLIKEKRETATLKCYPIPRHDTVYWYQQGPGQDPQFLISFYEKMQSDKGSIPDRFSAQQFSDYHSELNMSSLELGDSALYFCASSPWTSGNTGELFFGEGSRLTVL.

This chain uses TRBV2 with TRBJ2-7; 8 nucleotides match TRBD1. J gave up 4 bases and V 6 bases, and 8 bases lay outside the gene matches. This CDR3 comprises 14 residues. Germline V gene lookup returns CDR1 SNHLY and CDR2 FYNNEI. CDR3 DNA: TGTGCCAGCAGCGCAAGACAGGGGCCTTACGAGCAGTACTTC. This translates into CASSARQGPYEQYF.

In this sample, this clone turned up a few times. The chain carries TRBV9 and TRBJ1-2, with a tentative D call TRBD1 (6 bases). Germline CDR1 is SGDLS and CDR2 is YYNGEE. V lost 0 bases to trimming and J lost 5 bases, with 11 bases between them. This CDR3 has 14 residues. CDR3 bases: TGTGCCAGCAGCGTAGTAGCTAGGGGGTATGGCTACACCTTC. Encoded protein: CASSVVARGYGYTF.

This clone was seen just once. The rearrangement uses TRBV28 and TRBJ2-5; 12 nucleotides agree with TRBD2. Germline-derived CDR1 and CDR2 are MDHEN and SYDVKM. The CDR3 spans 15 residues. Trimming cost V 6 bases and J 4 bases; bases outside gene matches: 6. CDR3 region: CASSGTSGPGETQYF. In DNA, the CDR3 is TGTGCCAGCAGCGGGACTAGCGGGCCAGGAGAGACCCAGTACTTC.

This clone showed up just once. The chain carries TRBV7-6 and TRBJ2-3; D unclear. The CDR3 extends over 13 amino acids. The V and J ends lost 5 bases and 2 bases respectively, with 8 bases between them. Germline V lookup: CDR1 SGHVS, CDR2 FNYEAQ. The CDR3: CASSPYTTDTQYF. CDR3 bases: TGTGCCAGCAGCCCCTACACCACAGATACGCAGTATTTT. Full variable domain (remainder filled in from reference TRBV7-6 and TRBJ2-3): GAGVSQSPRYKVTKRGQDVALRCDPISGHVSLYWYRQALGQGPEFLTYFNYEAQQDKSGLPNDRFSAERPEGSISTLTIQRTEQRDSAMYRCASSPYTTDTQYFGPGTRLTVL.

V is TRBV6-5 and J is TRBJ1-6, with 10 bases identical to TRBD1. The CDR3 totals 15 residues. From germline, CDR1 is MNHEY and CDR2 SVGAGI. V lost 3 bases to trimming and J lost 7 bases; unmatched junction nucleotides: 3. The CDR3: CASSYLGQGNSPLHF. The CDR3 DNA reads as TGTGCCAGCAGTTATCTGGGACAGGGGAATTCACCCCTCCACTTT.

This clone has just a few counts. The chain combines TRBV19 with TRBJ1-1; possible D gene TRBD1, 5 bases. The CDR3 has 15 residues. V lost 9 bases, J lost 0 bases, and 17 bases lay in between. The germline V gene has CDR1 LNHDA and CDR2 SQIVND (reference sequence). As DNA, the CDR3 is TGTGCCAGCAAATCGACAGTTATGATGAACACTGAAGCTTTCTTT. Protein sequence: CASKSTVMMNTEAFF.